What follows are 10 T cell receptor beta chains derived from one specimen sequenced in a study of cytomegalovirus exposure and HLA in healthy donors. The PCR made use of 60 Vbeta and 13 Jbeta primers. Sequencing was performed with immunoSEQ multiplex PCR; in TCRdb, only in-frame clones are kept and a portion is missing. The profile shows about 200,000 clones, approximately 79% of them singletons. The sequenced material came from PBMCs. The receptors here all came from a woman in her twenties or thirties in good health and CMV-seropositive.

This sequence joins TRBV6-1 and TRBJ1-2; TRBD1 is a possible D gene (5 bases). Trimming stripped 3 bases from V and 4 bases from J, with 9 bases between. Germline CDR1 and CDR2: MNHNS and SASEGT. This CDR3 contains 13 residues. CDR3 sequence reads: CASSEDIPYGYTF. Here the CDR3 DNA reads TGTGCCAGCAGTGAGGACATACCCTATGGCTACACCTTC.

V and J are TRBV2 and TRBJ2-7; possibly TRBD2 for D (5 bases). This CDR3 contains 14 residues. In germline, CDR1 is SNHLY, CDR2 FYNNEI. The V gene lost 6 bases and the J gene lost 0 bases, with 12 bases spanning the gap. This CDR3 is CASSAGSLSYEQYF. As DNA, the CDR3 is TGTGCCAGCAGCGCGGGTTCTCTCTCCTACGAGCAGTACTTC.

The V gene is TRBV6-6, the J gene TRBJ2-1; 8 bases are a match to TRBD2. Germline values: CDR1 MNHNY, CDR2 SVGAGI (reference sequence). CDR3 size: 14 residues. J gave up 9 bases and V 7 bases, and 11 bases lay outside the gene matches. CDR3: CASIFGRAGGEQFF. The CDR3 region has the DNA TGTGCCAGCATCTTCGGGAGGGCCGGGGGTGAGCAGTTCTTC.

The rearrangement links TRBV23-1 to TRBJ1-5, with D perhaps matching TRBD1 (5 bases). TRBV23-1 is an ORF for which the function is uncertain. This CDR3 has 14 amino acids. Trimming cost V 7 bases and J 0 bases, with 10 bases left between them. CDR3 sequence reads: CASTGGASNQPQHF. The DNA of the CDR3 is TGCGCCAGCACCGGAGGGGCTAGCAATCAGCCCCAGCATTTT.

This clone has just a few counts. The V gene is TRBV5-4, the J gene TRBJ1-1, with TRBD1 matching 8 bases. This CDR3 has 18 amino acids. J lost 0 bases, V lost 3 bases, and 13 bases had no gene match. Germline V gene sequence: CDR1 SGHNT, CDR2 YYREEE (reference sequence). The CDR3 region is CASSSRTGGITMNTEAFF. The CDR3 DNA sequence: TGTGCCAGCAGCTCGAGAACAGGGGGGATAACTATGAACACTGAAGCTTTCTTT.

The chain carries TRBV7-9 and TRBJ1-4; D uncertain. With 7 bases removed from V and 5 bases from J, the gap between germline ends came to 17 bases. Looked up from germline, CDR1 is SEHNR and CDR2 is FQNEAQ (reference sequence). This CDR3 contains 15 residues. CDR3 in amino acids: CASTRDMGGNEKLFF. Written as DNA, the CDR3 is TGTGCCAGCACTAGAGACATGGGAGGGAATGAAAAACTGTTTTTT.

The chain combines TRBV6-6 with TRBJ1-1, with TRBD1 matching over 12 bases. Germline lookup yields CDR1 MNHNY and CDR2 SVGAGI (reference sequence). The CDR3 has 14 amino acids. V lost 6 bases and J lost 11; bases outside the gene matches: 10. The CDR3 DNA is TGTGCCAGCAGAAGGGGACAGGGGGCGATAATGGCTTTCTTT. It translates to CASRRGQGAIMAFF.

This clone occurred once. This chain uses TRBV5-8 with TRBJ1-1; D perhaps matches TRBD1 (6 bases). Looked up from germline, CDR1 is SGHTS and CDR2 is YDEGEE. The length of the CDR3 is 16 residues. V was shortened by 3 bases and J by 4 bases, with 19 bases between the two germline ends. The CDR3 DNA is TGTGCCAGCAGCTCTCCAGAGGGGGGGGCGAGCACTGAAGCTTTCTTT. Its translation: CASSSPEGGASTEAFF. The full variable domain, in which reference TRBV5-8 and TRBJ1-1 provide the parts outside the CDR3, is EAGVTQSPTHLIKTRGQQATLRCSPISGHTSVYWYQQALGLGLQFLLWYDEGEERNRGNFPPRFSGRQFPNYSSELNVNALELEDSALYLCASSSPEGGASTEAFFGQGTRLTVV.

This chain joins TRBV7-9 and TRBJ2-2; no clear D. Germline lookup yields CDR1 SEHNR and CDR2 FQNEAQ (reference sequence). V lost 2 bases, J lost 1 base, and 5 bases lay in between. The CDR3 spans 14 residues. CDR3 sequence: CASSLPGNTGELFF. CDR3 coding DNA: TGTGCCAGCAGCTTACCGGGGAACACCGGGGAGCTGTTTTTT.

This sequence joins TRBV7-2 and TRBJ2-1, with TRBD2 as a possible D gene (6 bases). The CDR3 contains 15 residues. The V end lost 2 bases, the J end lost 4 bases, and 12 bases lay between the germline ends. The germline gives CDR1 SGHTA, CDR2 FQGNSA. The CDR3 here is CASSLSRGAYNEQFF. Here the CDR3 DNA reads TGTGCCAGCAGCTTATCGCGGGGAGCATACAATGAGCAGTTCTTC.